This passage covers 4 T cell receptor beta chains from one sample sequenced in a study of blood T cell repertoires in COVID-19. The method was immunoSEQ multiplex PCR; TCRdb's version includes in-frame clones alone and lacks a portion of them. The sample yields 80,000 to 100,000 clones, 90% to 95% seen once. Sequencing used peripheral blood. These receptors originate from a human donor with active COVID-19. The donor label of this sample is uncertain.

This chain connects TRBV29-1 to TRBJ2-1; D not certain. The CDR3 length is 14 residues. Trimming left V 5 bases short and J 2 bases short, with 13 bases between. The germline V gene has CDR1 SQVTM and CDR2 ANQGSEA. In DNA form, the CDR3 reads TGCAGCGTTCTTCGACTGGATACCTACAATGAGCAGTTCTTC. This translates into CSVLRLDTYNEQFF.

This clone has just a few counts. This chain uses TRBV6-5 with TRBJ2-7; 8 nucleotides line up with TRBD1. V shed 7 bases and J 4 bases; nucleotides not matched to a gene: 6. Germline V lookup: CDR1 MNHEY, CDR2 SVGAGI. The CDR3 consists of 13 residues. The CDR3 coding sequence is TGTGCCAGCAACAGGGGGGCGCGATACGAGCAGTACTTC. It codes for CASNRGARYEQYF.

The chain combines TRBV6-5 with TRBJ2-1; D may be TRBD1 (7 bases). V was shortened by 0 bases and J by 8 bases, with 14 bases between the two germline ends. CDR1 is MNHEY and CDR2 is SVGAGI in the germline V gene. CDR3 length: 15 residues. CDR3 sequence: CASSYSWRGRDEQFF. The CDR3, as DNA: TGTGCCAGCAGTTACTCTTGGAGGGGGCGGGATGAGCAGTTCTTC.

The J gene is TRBJ2-3, the V gene TRBV24-1; 13 nucleotides line up with TRBD2. With V trimmed by 3 bases and J by 5 bases, 10 bases remained unmatched. Germline-derived CDR1 and CDR2 are KGHDR and SFDVKD. The CDR3 is 18 amino acids. For the CDR3, the DNA is TGTGCCACCAGTGATGCCGGACTAGCGGGAGTTAGTGGAGATACGCAGTATTTT. Amino acid sequence: CATSDAGLAGVSGDTQYF.